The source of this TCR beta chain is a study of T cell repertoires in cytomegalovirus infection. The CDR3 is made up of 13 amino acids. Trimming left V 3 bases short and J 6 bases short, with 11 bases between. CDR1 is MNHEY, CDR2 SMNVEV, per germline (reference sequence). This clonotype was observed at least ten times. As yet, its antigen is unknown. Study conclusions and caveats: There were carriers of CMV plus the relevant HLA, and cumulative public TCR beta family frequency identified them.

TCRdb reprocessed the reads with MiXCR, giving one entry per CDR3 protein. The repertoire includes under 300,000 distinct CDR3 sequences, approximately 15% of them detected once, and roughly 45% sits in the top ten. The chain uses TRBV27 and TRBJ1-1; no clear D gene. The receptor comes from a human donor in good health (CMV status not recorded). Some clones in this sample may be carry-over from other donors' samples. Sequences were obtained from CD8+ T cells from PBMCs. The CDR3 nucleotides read TGTGCCAGCAGTTTCGGGAGCCTGTCTGAAGCTTTCTTT. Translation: CASSFGSLSEAFF.